What follows are 3 T cell receptor beta chains derived from one specimen sequenced in a study of cytomegalovirus exposure and HLA in healthy donors. Only in-frame clones appear in the TCRdb table, and some are missing; sequencing was by immunoSEQ multiplex PCR. The top ten clones hold roughly 3% of a sample with fewer than 200,000 clones, about 90% of them seen once. Sequencing used PBMCs. The receptors were sampled from a woman aged 18-29 years in good health and CMV-seropositive.

This clone was found once. CDR3 nucleotide sequence: TGTGCCAGCTATAACAGGGGGGATTCCTACGAGCAGTACTTC. Amino acid sequence: CASYNRGDSYEQYF. The chain couples TRBV2 to TRBJ2-7, with 8 positions matching TRBD1. Germline values: CDR1 SNHLY, CDR2 FYNNEI. With 8 bases clipped from V and 1 base from J, the junction kept 7 bases outside the gene matches. This CDR3 spans 14 amino acids.

The chain uses TRBV11-2 and TRBJ2-7, with 9 bases matching TRBD1. Germline-derived CDR1 and CDR2 are SGHAT and FQNNGV. The CDR3 runs to 15 residues. The trim removed 7 bases at V and 0 bases at J, leaving 7 bases unmatched. The CDR3 nucleotides read TGTGCCAGCACCCTGACAGGGGGTCCCTCCTACGAGCAGTACTTC. Translation: CASTLTGGPSYEQYF.

V and J are TRBV5-1 and TRBJ2-1; TRBD2 aligns across 8 bases. The CDR3 runs to 13 residues. The V segment lost 4 bases and the J segment 8 bases; nucleotides outside the gene matches: 5. Per germline, CDR1 SGHRS and CDR2 YFSETQ. The CDR3 DNA reads TGCGCCAGCAGCCCGACTAGCGTCCATGAGCAGTTCTTC. It translates to CASSPTSVHEQFF.